A single TCR beta chain is shown here with its context. The record originates from a study of T cells after somatic rescue of genetic block. The germline gives CDR1 SNHLY, CDR2 FYNNEI. This CDR3 region has 14 residues. V lost 0 bases to trimming and J lost 10 bases, with 16 bases between them. Clones were read by immunoSEQ multiplex PCR, and TCRdb kept only the in-frame ones, dropping some. This table has 65,000 to 70,000 clones, 90% to 95% appearing once. The sequenced material came from peripheral blood mononuclear cells (PBMCs). The chain is built from TRBV2 and TRBJ2-7, with TRBD2 as a possible D gene (6 bases). The TCR comes from a man in his forties or fifties. In DNA form, the CDR3 reads TGTGCCAGCAGTGAAGCGCTTGGAGGGCAACTCCAGTACTTC. This gives the protein CASSEALGGQLQYF.